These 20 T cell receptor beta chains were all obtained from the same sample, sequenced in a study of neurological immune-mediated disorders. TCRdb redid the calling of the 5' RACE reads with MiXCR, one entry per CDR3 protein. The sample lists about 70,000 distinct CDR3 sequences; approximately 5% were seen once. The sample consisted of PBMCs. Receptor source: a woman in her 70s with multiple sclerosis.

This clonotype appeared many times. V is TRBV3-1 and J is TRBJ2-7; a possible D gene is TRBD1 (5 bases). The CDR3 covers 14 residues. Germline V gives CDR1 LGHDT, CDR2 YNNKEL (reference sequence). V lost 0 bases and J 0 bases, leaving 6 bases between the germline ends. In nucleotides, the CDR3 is TGTGCCAGCAGCCAAGACGACAGCTCCTACGAGCAGTACTTC. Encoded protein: CASSQDDSSYEQYF.

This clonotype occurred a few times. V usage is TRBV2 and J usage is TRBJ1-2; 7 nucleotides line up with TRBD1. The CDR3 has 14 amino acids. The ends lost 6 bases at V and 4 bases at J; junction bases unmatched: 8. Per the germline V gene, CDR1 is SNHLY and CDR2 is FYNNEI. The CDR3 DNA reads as TGTGCCAGCAGAGGCGGACAGGCAAGCTATGGCTACACCTTC. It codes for CASRGGQASYGYTF.

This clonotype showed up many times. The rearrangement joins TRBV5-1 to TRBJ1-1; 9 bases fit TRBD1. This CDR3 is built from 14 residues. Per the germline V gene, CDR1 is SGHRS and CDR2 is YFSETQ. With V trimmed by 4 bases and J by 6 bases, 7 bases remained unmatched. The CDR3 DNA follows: TGCGCCAGCAGCCGACAGGGGGAAATTTCTGAAGCTTTCTTT. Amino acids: CASSRQGEISEAFF.

Here the CDR3 DNA reads TGTGCCAGCAGCGGGGCAGCGCGGTCCGGTGAGCAGTTCTTC. Translation: CASSGAARSGEQFF. The rearrangement links TRBV9 to TRBJ2-1; unclear D gene. Trimming stripped 3 bases from V and 9 bases from J, with 16 bases between. The CDR3 has 14 amino acids. Germline V gene sequence: CDR1 SGDLS, CDR2 YYNGEE. The whole variable domain, remainder taken from reference TRBV9 and TRBJ2-1, is DSGVTQTPKHLITATGQRVTLRCSPRSGDLSVYWYQQSLDQGLQFLIQYYNGEERAKGNILERFSAQQFPDLHSELNLSSLELGDSALYFCASSGAARSGEQFFGPGTRLTVL.

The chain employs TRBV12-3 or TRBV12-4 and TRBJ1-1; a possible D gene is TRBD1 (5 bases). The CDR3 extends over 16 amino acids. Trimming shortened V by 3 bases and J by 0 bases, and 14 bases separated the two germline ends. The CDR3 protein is CASSFRPGWMNTEAFF. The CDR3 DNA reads TGTGCCAGCAGTTTTCGGCCAGGGTGGATGAACACTGAAGCTTTCTTT.

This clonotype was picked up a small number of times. The CDR3 DNA reads TGTGCCAGCAGTCCCCGGGACAGGGGGTATCAAAACTATGGCTACACCTTC. As protein: CASSPRDRGYQNYGYTF. The V call is TRBV27, the J call TRBJ1-2, with TRBD1 matching over 11 bases. This CDR3 comprises 17 residues. The junction had 10 bases not matched to a gene; V was cut back by 5 bases and J by 2 bases. Looked up from germline, CDR1 is MNHEY and CDR2 is SMNVEV (reference sequence).

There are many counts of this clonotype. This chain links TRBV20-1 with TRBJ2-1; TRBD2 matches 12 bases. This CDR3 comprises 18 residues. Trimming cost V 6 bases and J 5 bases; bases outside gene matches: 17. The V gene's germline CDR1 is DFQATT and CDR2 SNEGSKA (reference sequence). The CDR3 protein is CSAPGLAGGRRSHNEQFF. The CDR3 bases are TGCAGTGCCCCTGGCCTAGCGGGAGGGAGACGGTCCCACAATGAGCAGTTCTTC.

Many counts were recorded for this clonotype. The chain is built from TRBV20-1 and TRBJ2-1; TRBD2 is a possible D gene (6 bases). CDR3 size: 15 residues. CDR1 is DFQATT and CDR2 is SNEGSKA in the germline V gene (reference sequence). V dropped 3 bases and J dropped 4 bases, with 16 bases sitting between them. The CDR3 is CSASKRLALYNEQFF. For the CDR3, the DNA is TGCAGTGCTAGTAAGAGGCTAGCGCTGTACAATGAGCAGTTCTTC.

CDR3 in amino acids: CASSARQGTRGREETQYF. The CDR3 nucleotides are TGTGCCAGCAGTGCCCGACAGGGGACTCGCGGGAGGGAGGAGACCCAGTACTTC. The chain carries TRBV27 and TRBJ2-5, with TRBD2 as a possible D gene (9 bases). The CDR3 is 18 amino acids. In germline, CDR1 is MNHEY, CDR2 SMNVEV (reference sequence). V was shortened by 5 bases and J by 5 bases, with 27 bases between the two germline ends.

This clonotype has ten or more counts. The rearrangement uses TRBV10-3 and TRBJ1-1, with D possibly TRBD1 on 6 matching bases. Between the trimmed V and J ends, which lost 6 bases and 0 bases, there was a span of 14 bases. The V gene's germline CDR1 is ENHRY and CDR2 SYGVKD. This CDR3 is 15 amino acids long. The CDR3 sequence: CAIRPTGRMNTEAFF. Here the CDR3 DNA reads TGTGCCATCAGACCCACAGGGAGGATGAACACTGAAGCTTTCTTT.

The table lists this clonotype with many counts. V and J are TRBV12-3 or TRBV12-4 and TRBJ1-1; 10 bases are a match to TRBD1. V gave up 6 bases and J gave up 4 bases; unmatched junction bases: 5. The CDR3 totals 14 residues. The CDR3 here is CASRADRGLTEAFF. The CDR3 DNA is TGTGCCAGCAGGGCAGACAGGGGGCTCACTGAAGCTTTCTTT.

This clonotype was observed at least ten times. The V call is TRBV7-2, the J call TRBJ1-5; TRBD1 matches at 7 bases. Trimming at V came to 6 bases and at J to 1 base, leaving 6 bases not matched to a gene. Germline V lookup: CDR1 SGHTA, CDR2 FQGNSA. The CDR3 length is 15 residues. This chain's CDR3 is CASRMDRTSNQPQHF. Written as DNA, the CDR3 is TGTGCCAGCAGGATGGACAGGACGAGCAATCAGCCCCAGCATTTT. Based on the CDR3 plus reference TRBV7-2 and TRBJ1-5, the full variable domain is GAGVSQSPSNKVTEKGKDVELRCDPISGHTALYWYRQSLGQGLEFLIYFQGNSAPDKSGLPSDRFSAERTGGSVSTLTIQRTQQEDSAVYLCASRMDRTSNQPQHFGDGTRLSIL.

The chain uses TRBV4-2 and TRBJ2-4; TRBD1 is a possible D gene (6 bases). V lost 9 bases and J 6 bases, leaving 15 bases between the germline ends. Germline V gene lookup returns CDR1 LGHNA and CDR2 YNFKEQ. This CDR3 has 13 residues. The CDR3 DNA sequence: TGTGCCAGTAGGAACAGGGAGTTAAACATTCAGTACTTC. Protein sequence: CASRNRELNIQYF.

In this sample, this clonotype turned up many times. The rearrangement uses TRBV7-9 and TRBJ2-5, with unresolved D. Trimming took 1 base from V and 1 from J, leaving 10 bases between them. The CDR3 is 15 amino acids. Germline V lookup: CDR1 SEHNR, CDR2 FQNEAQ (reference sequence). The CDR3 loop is CASSLDHGTQETQYF. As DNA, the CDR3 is TGTGCCAGCAGCTTAGATCACGGTACCCAAGAGACCCAGTACTTC.

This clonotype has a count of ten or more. The CDR3 bases are TGTGCCATCAGTGAGTCTAGGGGGAGATCCTATAATTCACCCCTCCACTTT. Protein: CAISESRGRSYNSPLHF. The chain joins TRBV10-3 to TRBJ1-6; TRBD1 is a possible D gene (6 bases). CDR1 and CDR2 (germline): ENHRY, SYGVKD. V was clipped by 0 bases and J by 1 base, with 10 bases between them. The CDR3 extends over 17 amino acids.

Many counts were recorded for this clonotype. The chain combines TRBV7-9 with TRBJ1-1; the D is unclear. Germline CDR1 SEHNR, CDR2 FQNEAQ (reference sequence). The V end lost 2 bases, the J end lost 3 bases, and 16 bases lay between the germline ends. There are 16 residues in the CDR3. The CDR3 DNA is TGTGCCAGCAGCTTACAGGTCGTAGGACGGGACACTGAAGCTTTCTTT. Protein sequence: CASSLQVVGRDTEAFF.

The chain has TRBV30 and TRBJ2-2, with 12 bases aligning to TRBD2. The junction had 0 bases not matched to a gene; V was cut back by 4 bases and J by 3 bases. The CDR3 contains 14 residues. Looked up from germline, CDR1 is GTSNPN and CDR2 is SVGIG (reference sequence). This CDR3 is CAWTSGRDTGELFF. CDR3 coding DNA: TGTGCCTGGACTAGCGGGAGGGACACCGGGGAGCTGTTTTTT.

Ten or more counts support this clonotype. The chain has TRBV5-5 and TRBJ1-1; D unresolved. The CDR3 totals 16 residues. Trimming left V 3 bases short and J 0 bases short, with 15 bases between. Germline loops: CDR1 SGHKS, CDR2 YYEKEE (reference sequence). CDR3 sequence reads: CASSSHSRSMNTEAFF. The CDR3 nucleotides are TGTGCCAGCAGCTCCCATAGCAGGAGCATGAACACTGAAGCTTTCTTT.

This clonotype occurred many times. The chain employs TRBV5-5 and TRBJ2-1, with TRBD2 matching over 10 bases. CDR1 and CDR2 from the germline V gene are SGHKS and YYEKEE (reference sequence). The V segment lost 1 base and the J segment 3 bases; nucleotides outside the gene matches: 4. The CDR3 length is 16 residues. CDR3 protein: CASSLRASGSYNEQFF. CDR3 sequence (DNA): TGTGCCAGCAGCTTGAGGGCTAGCGGGAGCTACAATGAGCAGTTCTTC.

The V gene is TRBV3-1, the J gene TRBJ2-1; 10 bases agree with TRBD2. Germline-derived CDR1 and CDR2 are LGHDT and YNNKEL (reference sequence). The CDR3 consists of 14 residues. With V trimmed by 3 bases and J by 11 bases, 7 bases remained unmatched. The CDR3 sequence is CASSHLGAGGQQFF. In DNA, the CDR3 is TGTGCCAGCAGCCACCTGGGAGCGGGAGGGCAGCAGTTCTTC.